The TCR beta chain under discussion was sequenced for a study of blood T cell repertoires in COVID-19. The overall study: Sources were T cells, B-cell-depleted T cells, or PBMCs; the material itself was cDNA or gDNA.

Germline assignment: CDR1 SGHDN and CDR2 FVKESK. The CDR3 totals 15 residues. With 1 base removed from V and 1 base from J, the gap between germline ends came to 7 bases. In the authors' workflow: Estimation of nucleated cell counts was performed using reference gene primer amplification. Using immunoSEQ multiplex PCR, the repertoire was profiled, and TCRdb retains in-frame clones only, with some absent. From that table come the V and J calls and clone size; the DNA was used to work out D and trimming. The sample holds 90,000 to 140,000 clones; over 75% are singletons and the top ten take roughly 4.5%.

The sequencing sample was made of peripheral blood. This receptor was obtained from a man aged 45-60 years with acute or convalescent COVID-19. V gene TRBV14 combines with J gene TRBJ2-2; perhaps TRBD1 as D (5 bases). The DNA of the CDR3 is TGTGCCAGCAGCCAAGGTGGACAGAACACCGGGGAGCTGTTTTTT. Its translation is CASSQGGQNTGELFF. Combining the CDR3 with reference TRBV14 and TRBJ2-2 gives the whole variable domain EAGVTQFPSHSVIEKGQTVTLRCDPISGHDNLYWYRRVMGKEIKFLLHFVKESKQDESGMPNNRFLAERTGGTYSTLKVQPAELEDSGVYFCASSQGGQNTGELFFGEGSRLTVL.